The sequence of this T cell receptor beta chain was determined in a study of memory CD4+ T cells and cytomegalovirus serostatus. About the study: This sample comes from healthy Belgian adults, eight or nine CMV seropositive, about 25 seronegative.

The sort gate was single viable CD3+CD4+CD8-CD45RO+ cells for memory CD4+ T cells. Total CD4+ T cells were enriched by CD4 positive selection. The study, taken as a whole, reports: Of 150 to 200 reported CMV TCRbeta sequences, 67 were found in memory CD4+ repertoires. CMV serostatus prediction reached median AUC 0.95, or 0.91 with US-trained model.

A remark on this clone: The antigen is not known.

Sequenced by immunoSEQ multiplex PCR; TCRdb stores in-frame clones only, minus some. The table shows tens of thousands of clones, with 78% occurring only once. The CDR3 covers 12 residues. Trimming shortened V by 0 bases and J by 9 bases, and 10 bases separated the two germline ends. The germline V gene encodes CDR1 SGHTS and CDR2 YDEGEE. Source material: memory CD4+ T cells from blood. The chain links TRBV5-8 to TRBJ2-7, with unresolved D. The TCR was taken from an adult in good health and CMV-seronegative. The CDR3 DNA is TGTGCCAGCAGCTTGGCTAGGGATGCGCAGTACTTC. Protein: CASSLARDAQYF.